The 5 T cell receptor beta chains below were found in one sample sequenced in a study of blood T cell repertoires in COVID-19. Generated by immunoSEQ multiplex PCR, the TCRdb table keeps only in-frame clones and is missing some. The sample records 250,000 to 350,000 clones, about 90% being singletons. Sequencing input: peripheral blood. All receptors derive from a man younger than 35 with active or convalescent COVID-19.

The rearrangement links TRBV28 to TRBJ2-7; D might be TRBD1 (5 bases). Trimming removed 3 bases from V and 4 bases from J, with 16 bases in between. Germline CDR1 and CDR2: MDHEN and SYDVKM. The CDR3 spans 15 residues. The CDR3 nucleotides are TGTGCCAGCAGTTTTAGGGGTCTGGAGTCATACGAGCAGTACTTC. As protein: CASSFRGLESYEQYF. Full variable domain (outside the CDR3, taken from reference TRBV28 and TRBJ2-7): DVKVTQSSRYLVKRTGEKVFLECVQDMDHENMFWYRQDPGLGLRLIYFSYDVKMKEKGDIPEGYSVSREKKERFSLILESASTNQTSMYLCASSFRGLESYEQYFGPGTRLTVT.

The genes are TRBV27 and TRBJ1-5; 8 bases fit TRBD1. The CDR3 extends over 14 amino acids. V shed 5 bases, J shed 5 bases, and the junction held 5 bases outside the gene matches. CDR1 and CDR2 from the germline V gene are MNHEY and SMNVEV (reference sequence). CDR3 nucleotide sequence: TGTGCCAGCAGTGGGACAGGTTTGGATCAGCCCCAGCATTTT. Translation: CASSGTGLDQPQHF.

Note on this clone: Distinct nucleotide sequences in the sample also encode this CDR3. This chain connects TRBV29-1 to TRBJ2-7, with TRBD2 matching over 7 bases. The CDR3 loop spans 13 amino acids. Looked up from germline, CDR1 is SQVTM and CDR2 is ANQGSEA. V shed 0 bases and J 3 bases; nucleotides not matched to a gene: 2. CDR3 bases: TGCAGCGTTGAAGAGCGGGAGAGCTACGAGCAGTACTTC. This codes for CSVEERESYEQYF.

The chain employs TRBV7-2 and TRBJ1-1; no clear D gene. The CDR3 sequence is 16 residues long. The V end was cut by 5 bases, the J end by 5 bases, with 21 bases between. The germline CDR1 and CDR2 sequences are SGHTA and FQGNSA. In DNA, the CDR3 is TGTGCCAGCAGCCCTAAACGGGCGGGAGTGAGGACTGAAGCTTTCTTT. Translated: CASSPKRAGVRTEAFF.

The rearrangement joins TRBV4-2 to TRBJ2-1, with 9 bases fitting TRBD1. The V and J ends lost 4 bases and 2 bases, in that order; junction bases with no gene match: 9. This CDR3 spans 17 amino acids. Looked up from germline, CDR1 is LGHNA and CDR2 is YNFKEQ. Written as DNA, the CDR3 is TGTGCCAGCAGCCCAGACCTACAGGGGGCCCCCTACAATGAGCAGTTCTTC. Translation gives CASSPDLQGAPYNEQFF.